The rows below give T cell receptor beta chains drawn from one sample of a study of blood T cell repertoires in COVID-19. Assay: immunoSEQ multiplex PCR; the TCRdb copy retains only in-frame clones and omits some. This sample yields under 450,000 clones, of which approximately 90% are seen a single time; 0.8% to 0.9% belongs to the top ten. Sequencing used PBMCs or T cells enriched from blood (not recorded which). Source of these receptors: a woman aged 40 to 55 who had been exposed to COVID-19. Both conserved end residues are part of each CDR3. Fields, in order: J gene, clone size, D gene, V gene, CDR3 protein, CDR3 DNA. D genes are given only for firm matches. Some rows mark clone size as missing; the rest say once, few, many or name a class of expanded clone.

>TRBJ1-5|once|TRBD1|TRBV10-2
CASSGTGGQPQHF
TGCGCCAGCAGCGGGACAGGAGGGCAGCCCCAGCATTTT
>TRBJ2-3|NA|TRBD1|TRBV5-1
CASSFIPGTGEADTQYF
TGCGCCAGCAGCTTTATTCCCGGGACAGGGGAGGCAGATACGCAGTATTTT
>TRBJ1-1|NA|TRBD1|TRBV7-9
CASSQDRVKAEAFF
TGTGCCAGCAGCCAGGACAGGGTTAAGGCTGAAGCTTTCTTT
>TRBJ2-2|NA|NA|TRBV15
CATSRDRTNTGELFF
TGTGCCACCAGCAGAGACAGGACAAACACCGGGGAGCTGTTTTTT
>TRBJ2-7|NA|TRBD1|TRBV18
CASLRTTGSDEQYF
TGTGCCAGCTTACGAACGACAGGGTCCGACGAGCAGTACTTC
>TRBJ2-2|NA|NA|TRBV9
CASSHRDSNTGELFF
TGTGCCAGCAGCCATCGGGATTCGAACACCGGGGAGCTGTTTTTT
>TRBJ1-4|NA|NA|TRBV18
CASSFRQAGGPNEKLFF
TGTGCCAGCTCTTTTCGACAGGCCGGCGGGCCTAATGAAAAACTGTTTTTT
>TRBJ1-1|once|NA|TRBV7-2
CASSLEMGGRTEAFF
TGTGCCAGCAGCTTAGAGATGGGGGGGCGTACTGAAGCTTTCTTT
>TRBJ2-1|once|NA|TRBV4-2
CASSREGGTLYNEQFF
TGTGCCAGCAGCCGCGAGGGCGGGACTCTCTACAATGAGCAGTTCTTC
>TRBJ2-2|NA|NA|TRBV19
CASSGAGGTNTGELFF
TGTGCCAGTAGTGGGGCAGGCGGTACGAACACCGGGGAGCTGTTTTTT
>TRBJ1-1|NA|NA|TRBV3-1/TRBV3-2
CASGRQGRDTEAFF
TGTGCCAGCGGGCGGCAGGGCAGGGACACTGAAGCTTTCTTT
>TRBJ1-1|NA|TRBD1|TRBV5-4
CASSLDRGYTEAFF
TGTGCCAGCAGCCTTGACAGGGGCTACACTGAAGCTTTCTTT
>TRBJ2-7|once|TRBD2|TRBV27
CASSGLAGNSYEQYF
TGTGCCAGCAGTGGTCTAGCGGGGAACTCCTACGAGCAGTACTTC
>TRBJ2-3|NA|NA|TRBV3-1/TRBV3-2
CASSSSGDTQYF
TGTGCCAGCAGCTCCAGCGGAGATACGCAGTATTTT
>TRBJ2-7|NA|TRBD2|TRBV6-1
CASSEDNLAGGYSSYEQYF
TGTGCCAGCAGTGAAGACAACCTAGCGGGCGGTTATAGCTCCTACGAGCAGTACTTC
>TRBJ2-5|NA|TRBD2|TRBV5-6
CASSPRLAGVETQYF
TGTGCCAGCAGCCCGAGACTAGCGGGGGTGGAGACCCAGTACTTC
>TRBJ2-7|NA|TRBD2|TRBV27
CASRGSLAGGYEQYF
TGTGCCAGCAGGGGATCACTAGCGGGAGGCTACGAGCAGTACTTC
>TRBJ2-7|once|TRBD1|TRBV18
CASSPTGTANEQYF
TGTGCCAGCTCCCCGACCGGGACAGCCAACGAGCAGTACTTC
>TRBJ1-2|NA|NA|TRBV7-2
CAIPGGDGYTF
TGTGCCATACCGGGGGGGGATGGCTACACCTTC
>TRBJ1-1|NA|NA|TRBV24-1
CATSDSGFLEAFF
TGTGCCACCAGTGACTCAGGGTTCCTGGAAGCTTTCTTT
>TRBJ1-1|NA|NA|TRBV9
CASSPQWNTEAFF
TGTGCCAGCAGCCCCCAGTGGAACACTGAAGCTTTCTTT
>TRBJ1-5|NA|TRBD1|TRBV2
CASSVDRGNQPQHF
TGTGCCAGCAGTGTTGACAGGGGCAATCAGCCCCAGCATTTT
>TRBJ1-4|NA|NA|TRBV6-2/TRBV6-3
CASSYRTPLGEKLFF
TGTGCCAGCAGTTACCGGACTCCTCTGGGAGAAAAACTGTTTTTT
>TRBJ1-1|NA|NA|TRBV30
CAWSAVSGRVAEAFF
TGTGCCTGGAGTGCGGTTTCTGGCAGGGTGGCTGAAGCTTTCTTT
>TRBJ2-2|NA|NA|TRBV6-5
CASSYFAGTTGELFF
TGTGCCAGCAGTTACTTTGCGGGGACCACCGGGGAGCTGTTTTTT
>TRBJ2-3|NA|NA|TRBV4-3
CASSLSVDTQYF
TGCGCCAGCAGCCTTTCAGTGGATACGCAGTATTTT
>TRBJ2-1|NA|NA|TRBV15
CATSRSRNNEQFF
TGTGCCACCAGCAGATCTAGGAACAATGAGCAGTTCTTC
>TRBJ2-7|NA|TRBD1|TRBV28
CASSFSGTGLQYEQYF
TGTGCCAGCAGTTTTTCGGGGACAGGGCTGCAGTACGAGCAGTACTTC
>TRBJ2-2|once|TRBD1|TRBV19
CASSPNRDRTYTGELFF
TGTGCCAGTAGTCCCAACCGGGACAGGACATACACCGGGGAGCTGTTTTTT
>TRBJ2-3|NA|NA|TRBV12-3/TRBV12-4
CASRTGVTDTQYF
TGTGCCAGCAGGACGGGAGTCACAGATACGCAGTATTTT
>TRBJ2-5|NA|NA|TRBV5-6
CASSSGAGWYQETQYF
TGTGCCAGCAGCTCCGGAGCGGGTTGGTACCAAGAGACCCAGTACTTC
>TRBJ1-3|NA|NA|TRBV7-9
CASSLVGEAGNTIYF
TGTGCCAGCAGCTTAGTAGGGGAGGCTGGAAACACCATATATTTT
>TRBJ2-7|few|NA|TRBV12-3/TRBV12-4
CASSPPNYEQYF
TGTGCCAGCAGCCCCCCTAACTACGAGCAGTACTTC
>TRBJ1-2|NA|TRBD1|TRBV24-1
CATSESDRGLNYGYTF
TGTGCCACCAGTGAGTCTGACAGGGGTTTAAACTATGGCTACACCTTC
>TRBJ2-5|NA|TRBD2|TRBV5-1
CASSLGLGLAGGFQETQYF
TGCGCCAGCAGCTTGGGTTTGGGACTAGCGGGGGGATTCCAAGAGACCCAGTACTTC
>TRBJ1-5|NA|NA|TRBV2
CASNPGGQPQHF
TGTGCCAGCAACCCCGGGGGTCAGCCCCAGCATTTT
>TRBJ1-5|NA|TRBD1|TRBV24-1
CATSEGGQGAVQPQHF
TGTGCCACCAGTGAGGGAGGGCAGGGGGCGGTTCAGCCCCAGCATTTT
>TRBJ2-5|NA|TRBD1|TRBV19
CASSITGTGVETQYF
TGTGCCAGTAGTATAACCGGGACAGGGGTGGAGACCCAGTACTTC
>TRBJ2-1|NA|TRBD1|TRBV3-1/TRBV3-2
CASSRTGANEQFF
TGTGCCAGCAGCAGGACAGGGGCTAATGAGCAGTTCTTC
>TRBJ1-2|NA|NA|TRBV6-5
CASSHGGVKNYGYTF
TGTGCCAGCAGTCACGGGGGGGTAAAGAACTATGGCTACACCTTC
>TRBJ2-3|NA|NA|TRBV5-4
CASRARGETTDTQYF
TGTGCCAGCAGGGCCAGGGGAGAGACAACAGATACGCAGTATTTT
>TRBJ1-2|NA|NA|TRBV5-1
CASSLGAGAFGYTF
TGCGCCAGCAGTCTCGGTGCGGGGGCTTTTGGCTACACCTTC
>TRBJ1-3|NA|NA|TRBV19
CASSIPAGAGNTIYF
TGTGCCAGTAGTATTCCAGCGGGGGCGGGAAACACCATATATTTT
>TRBJ2-1|NA|NA|TRBV5-1
CASSLQGPYNEQFF
TGCGCCAGCAGCTTGCAGGGCCCCTACAATGAGCAGTTCTTC
>TRBJ1-1|NA|NA|TRBV20-1
CSASDVIGRVDEAFF
TGCAGTGCTAGTGACGTTATCGGCAGGGTTGATGAAGCTTTCTTT
>TRBJ1-1|NA|TRBD1|TRBV7-9
CASRGQGAREAFF
TGTGCCAGCAGGGGACAGGGGGCGAGGGAAGCTTTCTTT
>TRBJ1-1|NA|TRBD1|TRBV30
CAWSAGGNTEAFF
TGTGCCTGGAGTGCAGGGGGAAACACTGAAGCTTTCTTT
>TRBJ2-1|NA|TRBD2|TRBV7-9
CASSSGRGAYNEQFF
TGTGCCAGTTCTAGCGGGAGAGGGGCCTACAATGAGCAGTTCTTC
>TRBJ1-3|NA|NA|TRBV29-1
CSVDSLAGNTIYF
TGCAGCGTTGACAGTCTCGCTGGAAACACCATATATTTT
>TRBJ1-1|NA|TRBD1|TRBV13
CASRTRNRDRAQEAFF
TGTGCCAGCAGAACCAGAAACCGGGACAGGGCTCAAGAAGCTTTCTTT
>TRBJ2-1|NA|TRBD2|TRBV3-1/TRBV3-2
CASSNQRGVPSYNEQFF
TGTGCCAGCAGCAATCAGCGGGGGGTCCCCTCCTACAATGAGCAGTTCTTC
>TRBJ1-1|NA|NA|TRBV5-4
CASKQQIDRNAEAFF
TGTGCCAGCAAACAACAAATCGACAGGAACGCTGAAGCTTTCTTT
>TRBJ1-1|few|NA|TRBV6-5
CASSFRRQDEAFF
TGTGCCAGCAGTTTCCGTAGACAGGATGAAGCTTTCTTT
>TRBJ2-3|once|NA|TRBV7-9
CASSPSKGLRTDTQYF
TGTGCCAGCAGCCCCTCGAAGGGACTTCGCACAGATACGCAGTATTTT
>TRBJ2-7|NA|NA|TRBV6-5
CASSNQGSPYEQYF
TGTGCCAGCAGTAACCAGGGGTCGCCCTACGAGCAGTACTTC